The clone carrying this T cell receptor beta chain was observed a few times. The data belong to a study of blood T cell repertoires in COVID-19. Across the whole study: Acute and convalescent COVID-19 samples came from the United States, Italy and Spain. The analysed material was cDNA or gDNA that came from T cells, B-cell-depleted T cells, or PBMCs.

Original methodology: Reference gene primer amplification yielded estimated nucleated cell counts. The data were produced by immunoSEQ multiplex PCR, yet TCRdb's version contains in-frame clones alone and is incomplete. V and J calls and clone size are as listed in that table; D and trimming were resolved from the DNA. This table has tens of thousands of clones, over 80% appearing once. What was sequenced was peripheral blood. The clonotype was recovered from a woman between 45 and 60 years old with acute or convalescent COVID-19.

For the CDR3, the DNA is TGCGCCAGCAGCCAAGTCTGGCACTCTGGGGCCAACGTCCTGACTTTC. Protein sequence: CASSQVWHSGANVLTF. The chain couples TRBV4-1 to TRBJ2-6; D is undetermined. The germline V gene encodes CDR1 MGHRA and CDR2 YSYEKL. V lost 1 base and J lost 0, with 7 bases in between. This CDR3 comprises 16 residues.